The clone carrying this TCR beta chain showed up many times. Its antigen is not identified. A single record per CDR3 protein comes from TCRdb applying MiXCR to the 5' RACE reads. The repertoire consists of around 9,700 distinct CDR3 sequences, with approximately 8% occurring once and the leading ten covering around 21%. V gave up 4 bases and J gave up 1 base; unmatched junction bases: 3. The CDR3 is 16 residues long. The germline V gene has CDR1 KGHDR and CDR2 SFDVKD. This sample was taken from a study of spatial heterogeneity in lung cancer. Findings and caveats of the study: One measure, the expanded intratumoral alpha and beta TCR count, tracked tumor mutation counts.

Stated time point: sample taken at primary tumor resection. The gene calls are TRBV24-1 and TRBJ2-2; TRBD1 matches 9 bases. The receptor comes from a female donor with early-stage non-small cell lung cancer. This sample comprised lung tumor tissue, obtained at surgery. CDR3 sequence reads: CATSEAGQGNTGELFF. The CDR3 DNA sequence: TGTGCCACCAGTGAGGCGGGACAGGGGAACACCGGGGAGCTGTTTTTT.